The 27 T cell receptor beta chains below come from one sample, sequenced in a study of T cell responses to AZD1222 COVID-19 vaccine. Here immunoSEQ multiplex PCR was the method, and the copy in TCRdb shows in-frame clones only, minus some. The profile shows some 73,000 clones, roughly nine tenths of them singletons. This material consisted of peripheral blood, taken 28 days after the second AZD1222 dose. Source of these receptors: an adult who received the AZD1222 COVID-19 vaccine.

The chain couples TRBV30 to TRBJ2-1, with D tentatively TRBD1 (6 bases). V lost 0 bases, J lost 1 base, and 7 bases lay in between. CDR3 length: 14 amino acids. Germline V gene lookup returns CDR1 GTSNPN and CDR2 SVGIG (reference sequence). In DNA form, the CDR3 reads TGTGCCTGGAGTGTGGGGGCGTCCTACAATGAGCAGTTCTTC. Amino acids: CAWSVGASYNEQFF.

The chain is built from TRBV29-1 and TRBJ2-3; D may be TRBD1 (7 bases). CDR3 length equals 12 residues. CDR1 and CDR2 (germline): SQVTM, ANQGSEA. Trimming removed 8 bases at V and 4 bases at J, with 13 bases between. CDR3 in DNA: TGCAGCATCTCAGGGGGGTCAGATACGCAGTATTTT. Translating it yields CSISGGSDTQYF.

The chain employs TRBV14 and TRBJ1-2, with 8 bases aligning to TRBD1. Germline V gene sequence: CDR1 SGHDN, CDR2 FVKESK. Trimming took 4 bases from V and 4 from J; bases not matched to a gene: 8. CDR3 length: 15 amino acids. The CDR3 bases are TGTGCCAGCAGCCCCCCCGGACAGGGTCGCTATGGCTACACCTTC. This translates into CASSPPGQGRYGYTF. The full variable domain, completed using reference TRBV14 and TRBJ1-2, is EAGVTQFPSHSVIEKGQTVTLRCDPISGHDNLYWYRRVMGKEIKFLLHFVKESKQDESGMPNNRFLAERTGGTYSTLKVQPAELEDSGVYFCASSPPGQGRYGYTFGSGTRLTVV.

The chain employs TRBV18 and TRBJ1-2; no clear D. The CDR3 consists of 14 residues. Trimming shortened V by 2 bases and J by 2 bases, and 9 bases separated the two germline ends. CDR1 KGHSH and CDR2 LQKENI come from the germline V gene. CDR3 DNA: TGTGCCAGCTCACCAGTCTCGGGGAACTATGGCTACACCTTC. Translation gives CASSPVSGNYGYTF.

This chain uses TRBV30 with TRBJ2-4; 7 positions agree with TRBD2. Germline V CDR1 and CDR2: GTSNPN, SVGIG (reference sequence). The CDR3 spans 16 residues. V lost 3 bases and J lost 2; bases outside the gene matches: 10. The CDR3 is CAWRDLYGRSKNIQYF. The CDR3 DNA reads as TGTGCCTGGAGGGACCTCTACGGGAGGTCCAAAAACATTCAGTACTTC.

V usage is TRBV9 and J usage is TRBJ1-2, with D possibly being TRBD1 (6 bases). Trimming left V 10 bases short and J 6 bases short, with 19 bases between. From germline, CDR1 is SGDLS and CDR2 YYNGEE. This CDR3 region has 13 residues. The chain's CDR3 is CASGRGAVNGYTF. The CDR3 bases are TGTGCCTCGGGCCGGGGGGCGGTTAATGGCTACACCTTC.

The genes are TRBV11-2 and TRBJ1-1; TRBD1 is a possible D gene (5 bases). The CDR3 spans 14 residues. Germline values: CDR1 SGHAT, CDR2 FQNNGV. V was clipped by 5 bases and J by 1 base, with 11 bases between them. The CDR3 protein is CASSANQGNTEAFF. The CDR3 nucleotides read TGTGCCAGCAGCGCAAATCAGGGGAACACTGAAGCTTTCTTT.

The rearrangement uses TRBV7-3 and TRBJ2-1; 9 nucleotides line up with TRBD2. The CDR3 sequence is 15 residues long. Germline V gives CDR1 SGHTA, CDR2 FQGTGA. The trim removed 1 base at V and 4 bases at J, leaving 2 bases unmatched. Here the CDR3 DNA reads TGTGCCAGCAGCTTAAGCGGGGGGGCGTACAATGAGCAGTTCTTC. This translates into CASSLSGGAYNEQFF.

This chain joins TRBV7-9 and TRBJ1-2, with 9 bases identical to TRBD1. Losses at the gene ends were 5 bases for V and 4 bases for J; bases not matched to a gene: 8. The V gene's germline CDR1 is SEHNR and CDR2 FQNEAQ (reference sequence). The CDR3 has 15 amino acids. The CDR3 DNA reads TGTGCCAGCAGCCCGAGAGGACAGGGGACCTATGGCTACACCTTC. Translated: CASSPRGQGTYGYTF.

CDR3 DNA sequence: TGTGCCAGCAGCCCGGACAGGGTCCGCTCCACAGATACGCAGTATTTT. As protein: CASSPDRVRSTDTQYF. This chain joins TRBV5-4 and TRBJ2-3; 8 nucleotides line up with TRBD1. The CDR3 has 16 residues. Germline loops: CDR1 SGHNT, CDR2 YYREEE (reference sequence). Trimming cost V 4 bases and J 2 bases; bases outside gene matches: 9.

The V call is TRBV12-2, the J call TRBJ1-5; TRBD1 was called by the table and not checked on the DNA. TRBV12-2 is shown as a pseudogene. This CDR3 has 13 residues. The CDR3 spells CASRLAAGQPQHF. The CDR3 DNA reads as TGTGCAAGTCGCTTAGCGGCAGGGCAGCCCCAGCATTTT.

The chain combines TRBV5-1 with TRBJ2-1, with 8 bases identical to TRBD1. Germline V CDR1 and CDR2: SGHRS, YFSETQ. Trimming at V came to 0 bases and at J to 8 bases, leaving 7 bases not matched to a gene. This CDR3 contains 15 residues. CDR3: CASSLADDRGDEQFF. The DNA for the CDR3 is TGCGCCAGCAGCTTGGCCGACGACAGGGGCGATGAGCAGTTCTTC.

The J gene is TRBJ2-3, the V gene TRBV11-3, with D unresolved. The CDR3 contains 14 residues. Trimming cost V 6 bases and J 0 bases, with 10 bases left between them. The V gene's germline CDR1 is SGHNT and CDR2 YENEEA. This CDR3 reads CASSHWGSTDTQYF. The CDR3 DNA reads TGTGCCAGCAGTCACTGGGGAAGCACAGATACGCAGTATTTT.

The rearrangement uses TRBV12-5 and TRBJ2-1; D gene unclear. Trimming shortened V by 1 base and J by 9 bases, and 10 bases separated the two germline ends. This CDR3 has 13 residues. CDR1 is LGHNT, CDR2 FRNRAP, per germline. Written as DNA, the CDR3 is TGTGCTAGTGGTTTGGACTGGAGCCCTGAGCAGTTCTTC. Its translation: CASGLDWSPEQFF.

This chain links TRBV30 with TRBJ2-3; a possible D gene is TRBD2 (7 bases). CDR3 length: 14 residues. With 5 bases removed from V and 3 bases from J, the gap between germline ends came to 15 bases. Germline-derived CDR1 and CDR2 are GTSNPN and SVGIG (reference sequence). In DNA, the CDR3 is TGTGCCTGGTCGTTTGGGGGGGCGACAGATACGCAGTATTTT. Translated: CAWSFGGATDTQYF. Combining the CDR3 with reference TRBV30 and TRBJ2-3 gives the whole variable domain SQTIHQWPATLVQPVGSPLSLECTVEGTSNPNLYWYRQAAGRGLQLLFYSVGIGQISSEVPQNLSASRPQDRQFILSSKKLLLSDSGFYLCAWSFGGATDTQYFGPGTRLTVL.

V and J are TRBV29-1 and TRBJ2-2, with no clear D. Deletions cut 6 bases from V and 5 bases from J, with 10 bases between. The CDR3 sequence is 12 residues long. From germline, CDR1 is SQVTM and CDR2 ANQGSEA. The DNA of the CDR3 is TGCAGCGTCCACGGACCTACCGGGGAGCTGTTTTTT. Translation: CSVHGPTGELFF.

In this sample, this clone turned up once. This chain uses TRBV6-5 with TRBJ1-3; D call uncertain. V shed 2 bases and J shed 0 bases, with 8 bases lying between them. The V gene's germline CDR1 is MNHEY and CDR2 SVGAGI. The CDR3 contains 15 residues. The CDR3 protein is CASSYQASSGNTIYF. The CDR3 DNA reads TGTGCCAGCAGTTACCAGGCCAGCTCTGGAAACACCATATATTTT.

The chain links TRBV12-2 to TRBJ2-1; TRBD1, the table's D call, lacks a check against the DNA. TRBV12-2 is an annotated pseudogene. The CDR3 is made up of 12 amino acids. In DNA, the CDR3 is TGTGCAAGTCGCCCTCGCCAGAATGAGCAGTTCTTC. Protein product: CASRPRQNEQFF.

The chain recombines TRBV30 with TRBJ2-3; D unresolved. The CDR3 extends over 14 amino acids. V was pared by 0 bases and J by 0 bases, with 7 bases between. Germline CDR1 and CDR2: GTSNPN and SVGIG (reference sequence). The CDR3: CAWSVDESTDTQYF. In nucleotides, the CDR3 is TGTGCCTGGAGTGTTGATGAGAGCACAGATACGCAGTATTTT.

This chain connects TRBV30 to TRBJ1-5; D remains unclear. Germline values: CDR1 GTSNPN, CDR2 SVGIG (reference sequence). V was trimmed by 0 bases and J by 4 bases, leaving 13 bases between them. The CDR3 consists of 15 residues. The CDR3 coding sequence is TGTGCCTGGAGTGTACCCGGACGTTGGAATCAGCCCCAGCATTTT. It is translated as CAWSVPGRWNQPQHF.

The genes are TRBV6-5 and TRBJ1-3; D unclear. Germline loops: CDR1 MNHEY, CDR2 SVGAGI. Trimming removed 8 bases from V and 4 bases from J, with 6 bases in between. CDR3 size: 11 residues. The CDR3 coding sequence is TGTGCCAGCCGGACCGGAAACACCATATATTTT. This encodes CASRTGNTIYF.

The chain joins TRBV3-1 (or the pseudogene TRBV3-2) to TRBJ2-3; weak D call: TRBD1 (6 bases). The V gene lost 4 bases and the J gene lost 0 bases, with 20 bases spanning the gap. The CDR3 is 18 amino acids. Germline CDR1 is LGHDT and CDR2 is YNNKEL (reference sequence). CDR3 sequence (DNA): TGTGCCAGCAGCCTAAGGGGGTTGGGGGTTGGTAGCACAGATACGCAGTATTTT. As protein: CASSLRGLGVGSTDTQYF.

The chain has TRBV28 and TRBJ1-2; 12 nucleotides line up with TRBD1. The CDR3 length is 17 residues. Trimming removed 3 bases from V and 2 bases from J; junction bases left unmatched: 7. Germline V CDR1 and CDR2: MDHEN, SYDVKM. In DNA, the CDR3 is TGTGCCAGCAGTTTTCTCGGCGGGACAGGGGGCAACTATGGCTACACCTTC. Amino acid sequence: CASSFLGGTGGNYGYTF.

The genes are TRBV7-6 and TRBJ1-2, with 8 positions matching TRBD1. The length of the CDR3 is 15 residues. Germline lookup yields CDR1 SGHVS and CDR2 FNYEAQ. With 4 bases clipped from V and 4 bases from J, the junction kept 8 bases outside the gene matches. CDR3 loop: CASSSRTGTGYGYTF. The CDR3, as DNA: TGTGCCAGCAGCTCGCGGACAGGGACAGGCTATGGCTACACCTTC.

CDR3 region: CASSFQAWGEQYV. Written as DNA, the CDR3 is TGTGCCAGCAGTTTTCAAGCCTGGGGCGAGCAGTACGTC. The rearrangement links TRBV12-3 or TRBV12-4 to TRBJ2-7, with no clear D. The CDR3 length is 13 residues. Trimming shortened V by 3 bases and J by 6 bases, and 12 bases separated the two germline ends.

This chain's CDR3 is CASSLIPLGGYTF. CDR3 DNA: TGTGCCAGCAGTTTAATCCCTTTGGGGGGCTACACCTTC. The V call is TRBV12-3 or TRBV12-4, the J call TRBJ1-2; D ambiguous. This CDR3 is built from 13 residues. The germline V and J ends were trimmed by 2 bases and 8 bases, with 12 bases remaining between them.

This sequence joins TRBV6-4 and TRBJ1-1; D possibly corresponds to TRBD1 (6 bases). Germline loops: CDR1 MRHNA, CDR2 SNTAGT. The CDR3 has 18 residues. Trimming stripped 6 bases from V and 0 bases from J, with 23 bases between. The CDR3 loop reads CASSEIARRGELNTEAFF. CDR3 bases: TGTGCCAGCAGCGAAATCGCGCGGAGGGGGGAGCTGAACACTGAAGCTTTCTTT.